Listed below are T cell receptor beta chains from one sample, sequenced in a study of shared clonotypes between healthy human individuals. Only in-frame clones appear in the TCRdb table, and some are missing; sequencing was by immunoSEQ multiplex PCR. Among more than 2,000,000 clones listed, about 92% were seen once. The sequenced sample consisted of naive CD4+ T cells sorted from blood. These receptor sequences come from a man between 18 and 35 years old in good health. The CDR3 runs from the conserved cysteine through the conserved F or W. Each record gives: J gene, V gene, clone size, D gene, CDR3 protein, CDR3 DNA. A D gene is named only where the DNA matches it firmly. Some rows mark clone size as missing; the rest say once, few, many or name a class of expanded clone.

>TRBJ1-3|TRBV7-2|-|-
CASSLRGLTYSGNTIYF
TGTGCCAGCAGCCTCCGGGGCCTCACATACTCTGGAAACACCATATATTTT
>TRBJ2-7|TRBV18|-|TRBD2
CASSPSGTSLSYEQYF
TGTGCCAGCTCACCCTCCGGGACTAGCCTCTCCTACGAGCAGTACTTC
>TRBJ1-2|TRBV7-9|-|TRBD1
CASSFLGQGNYGYTF
TGTGCCAGCAGCTTTCTGGGACAGGGGAACTATGGCTACACCTTC
>TRBJ1-1|TRBV5-1|once|-
CASSLAVTTANTEAFF
TGCGCCAGCAGCTTGGCCGTGACGACAGCGAACACTGAAGCTTTCTTT
>TRBJ1-1|TRBV2|-|TRBD1
CASNRDRGTEAFF
TGTGCCAGCAACCGGGACAGGGGCACTGAAGCTTTCTTT
>TRBJ1-3|TRBV10-3|-|TRBD1
CAISDPEMQTGTVATIYF
TGTGCCATCAGTGACCCCGAGATGCAGACAGGGACGGTTGCCACCATATATTTT
>TRBJ2-1|TRBV7-7|-|-
CASSLGSSPSYNEQFF
TGTGCTAGCAGCTTAGGTTCAAGCCCATCGTACAATGAGCAGTTCTTC
>TRBJ2-1|TRBV7-2|-|-
CASSLVTGVSYNEQFF
TGTGCCAGCAGCTTAGTAACGGGAGTATCGTACAATGAGCAGTTCTTC
>TRBJ2-1|TRBV2|-|-
CASSGRVSYNEQFF
TGTGCCAGCAGCGGCAGGGTATCCTACAATGAGCAGTTCTTC
>TRBJ2-5|TRBV28|-|-
CASSPPQGQQETQYF
TGTGCCAGCAGTCCCCCCCAGGGGCAGCAAGAGACCCAGTACTTC
>TRBJ2-7|TRBV18|-|TRBD2
CASSPKWDGLLSGVLSYEQYF
TGTGCCAGCTCACCAAAATGGGACGGCCTCCTAAGCGGGGTCCTCTCCTACGAGCAGTACTTC
>TRBJ1-1|TRBV7-2|-|TRBD1
CASSLIGQGTEAFF
TGTGCCAGCAGTTTGATCGGACAGGGCACTGAAGCTTTCTTT